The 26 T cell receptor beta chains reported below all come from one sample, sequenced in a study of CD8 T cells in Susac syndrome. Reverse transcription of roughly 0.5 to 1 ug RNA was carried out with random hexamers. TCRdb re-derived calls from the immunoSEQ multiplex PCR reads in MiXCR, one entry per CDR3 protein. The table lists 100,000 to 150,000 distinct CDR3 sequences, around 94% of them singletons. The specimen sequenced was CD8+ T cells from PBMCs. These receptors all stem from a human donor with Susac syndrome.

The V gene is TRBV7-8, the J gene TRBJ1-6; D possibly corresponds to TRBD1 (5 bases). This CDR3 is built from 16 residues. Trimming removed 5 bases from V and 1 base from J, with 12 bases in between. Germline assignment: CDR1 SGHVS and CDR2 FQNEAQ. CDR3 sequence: CASSGGGGSYNSPLHF. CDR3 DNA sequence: TGTGCCAGCAGCGGCGGGGGTGGATCCTATAATTCACCCCTCCACTTT.

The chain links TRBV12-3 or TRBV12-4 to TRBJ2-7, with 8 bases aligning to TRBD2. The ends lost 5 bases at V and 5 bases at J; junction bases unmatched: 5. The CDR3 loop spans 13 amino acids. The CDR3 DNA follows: TGTGCCAGCAGTAGCGGGAGAGGCAACGAGCAGTACTTC. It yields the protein CASSSGRGNEQYF.

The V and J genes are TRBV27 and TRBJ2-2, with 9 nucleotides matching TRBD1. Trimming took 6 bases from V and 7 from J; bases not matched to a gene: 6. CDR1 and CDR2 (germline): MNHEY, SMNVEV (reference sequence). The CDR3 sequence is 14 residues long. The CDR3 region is CASRQGQGSGELFF. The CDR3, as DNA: TGTGCCAGCAGGCAGGGACAGGGCAGCGGGGAGCTGTTTTTT.

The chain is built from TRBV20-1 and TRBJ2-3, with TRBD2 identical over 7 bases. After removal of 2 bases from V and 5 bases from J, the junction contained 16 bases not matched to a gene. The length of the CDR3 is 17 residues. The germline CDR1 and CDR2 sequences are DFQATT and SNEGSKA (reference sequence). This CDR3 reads CSARIVGRRGRIDTQYF. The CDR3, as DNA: TGCAGTGCTAGAATCGTCGGGAGGCGGGGAAGAATAGATACGCAGTATTTT.

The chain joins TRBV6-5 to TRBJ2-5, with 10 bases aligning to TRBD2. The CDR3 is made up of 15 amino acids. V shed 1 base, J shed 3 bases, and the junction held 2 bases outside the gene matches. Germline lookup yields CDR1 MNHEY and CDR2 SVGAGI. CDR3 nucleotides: TGTGCCAGCAGTTACTGGACTAGCGGAGAAGAGACCCAGTACTTC. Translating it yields CASSYWTSGEETQYF.

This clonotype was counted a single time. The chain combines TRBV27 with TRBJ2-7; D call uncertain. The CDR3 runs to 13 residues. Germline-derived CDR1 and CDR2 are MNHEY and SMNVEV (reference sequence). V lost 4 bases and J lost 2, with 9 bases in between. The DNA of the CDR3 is TGTGCCAGCAGTTCAAACAGTCCCTACGAGCAGTACTTC. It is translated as CASSSNSPYEQYF.

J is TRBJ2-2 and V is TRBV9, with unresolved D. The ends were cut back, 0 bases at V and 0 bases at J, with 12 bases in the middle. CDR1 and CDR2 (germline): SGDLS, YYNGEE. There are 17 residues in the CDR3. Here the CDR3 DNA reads TGTGCCAGCAGCGTAGGAGTTCGCCAGCCGAACACCGGGGAGCTGTTTTTT. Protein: CASSVGVRQPNTGELFF.

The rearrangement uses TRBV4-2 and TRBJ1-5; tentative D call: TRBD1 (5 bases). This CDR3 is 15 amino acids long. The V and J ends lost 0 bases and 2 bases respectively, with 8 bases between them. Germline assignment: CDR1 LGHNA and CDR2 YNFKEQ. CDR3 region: CASSQDWGGNQPQHF. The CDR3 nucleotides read TGTGCCAGCAGCCAAGATTGGGGGGGCAATCAGCCCCAGCATTTT.

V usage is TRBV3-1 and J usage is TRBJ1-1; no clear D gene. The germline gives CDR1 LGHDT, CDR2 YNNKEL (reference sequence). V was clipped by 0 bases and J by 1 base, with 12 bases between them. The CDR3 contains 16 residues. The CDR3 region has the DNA TGTGCCAGCAGCCAAGATATGTATCGGCAGAACACTGAAGCTTTCTTT. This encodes CASSQDMYRQNTEAFF.

The CDR3 coding sequence is TGTGCCAGCAGCTCCCGGACAGGAGGCACAGATACGCAGTATTTT. Translating gives CASSSRTGGTDTQYF. The chain couples TRBV7-2 to TRBJ2-3; 7 bases line up with TRBD1. This CDR3 has 15 residues. Germline values: CDR1 SGHTA, CDR2 FQGNSA. The trim removed 4 bases at V and 1 base at J, leaving 5 bases unmatched.

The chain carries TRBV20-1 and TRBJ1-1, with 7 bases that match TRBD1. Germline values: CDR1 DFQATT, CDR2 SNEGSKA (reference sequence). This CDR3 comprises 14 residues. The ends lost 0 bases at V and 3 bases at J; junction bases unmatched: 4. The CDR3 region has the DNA TGCAGTGCTAGAGATTTGACAGGGTACACTGAAGCTTTCTTT. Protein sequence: CSARDLTGYTEAFF.

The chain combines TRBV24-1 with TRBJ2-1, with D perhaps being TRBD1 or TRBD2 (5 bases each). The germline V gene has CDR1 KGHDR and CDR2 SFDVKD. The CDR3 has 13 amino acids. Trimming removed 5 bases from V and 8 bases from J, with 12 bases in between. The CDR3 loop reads CATSVLGDDEQFF. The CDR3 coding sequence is TGTGCCACCAGTGTCCTAGGGGACGATGAGCAGTTCTTC.

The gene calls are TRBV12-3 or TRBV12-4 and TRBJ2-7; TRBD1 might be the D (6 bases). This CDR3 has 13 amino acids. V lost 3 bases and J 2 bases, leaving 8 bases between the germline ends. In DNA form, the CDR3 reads TGTGCCAGCAGTTTGACAGGAACCTACGAGCAGTACTTC. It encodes CASSLTGTYEQYF.

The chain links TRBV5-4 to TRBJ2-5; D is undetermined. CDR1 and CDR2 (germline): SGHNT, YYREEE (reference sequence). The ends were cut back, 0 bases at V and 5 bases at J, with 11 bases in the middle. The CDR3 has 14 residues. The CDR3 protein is CASSLVPSLETQYF. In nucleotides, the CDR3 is TGTGCCAGCAGCTTGGTGCCCAGCCTGGAGACCCAGTACTTC. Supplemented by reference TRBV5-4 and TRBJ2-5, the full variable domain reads ETGVTQSPTHLIKTRGQQVTLRCSSQSGHNTVSWYQQALGQGPQFIFQYYREEENGRGNFPPRFSGLQFPNYSSELNVNALELDDSALYLCASSLVPSLETQYFGPGTRLLVL.

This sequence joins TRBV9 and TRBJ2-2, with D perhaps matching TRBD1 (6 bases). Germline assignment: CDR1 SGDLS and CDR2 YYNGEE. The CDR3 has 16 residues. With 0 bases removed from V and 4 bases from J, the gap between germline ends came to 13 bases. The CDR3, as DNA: TGTGCCAGCAGCGTAGGAGGGGGTATAAGCACCGGGGAGCTGTTTTTT. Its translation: CASSVGGGISTGELFF.

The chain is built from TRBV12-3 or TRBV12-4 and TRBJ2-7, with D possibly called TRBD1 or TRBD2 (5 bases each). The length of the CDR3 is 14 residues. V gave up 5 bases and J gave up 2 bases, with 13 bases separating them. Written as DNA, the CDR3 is TGTGCCAGCAGTCTCCGGGACGCTACCTACGAGCAGTACTTC. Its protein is CASSLRDATYEQYF.

The chain's CDR3 is CASSEWAVSSYNEQFF. CDR3 nucleotides: TGTGCCAGCAGTGAATGGGCCGTTAGCTCCTACAATGAGCAGTTCTTC. V and J are TRBV2 and TRBJ2-1; D remains unclear. V was cut by 2 bases and J by 0 bases, with 11 bases left in between. This CDR3 is built from 16 residues. Looked up from germline, CDR1 is SNHLY and CDR2 is FYNNEI. The full variable domain, rest sourced from reference TRBV2 and TRBJ2-1, is EPEVTQTPSHQVTQMGQEVILRCVPISNHLYFYWYRQILGQKVEFLVSFYNNEISEKSEIFDDQFSVERPDGSNFTLKIRSTKLEDSAMYFCASSEWAVSSYNEQFFGPGTRLTVL.

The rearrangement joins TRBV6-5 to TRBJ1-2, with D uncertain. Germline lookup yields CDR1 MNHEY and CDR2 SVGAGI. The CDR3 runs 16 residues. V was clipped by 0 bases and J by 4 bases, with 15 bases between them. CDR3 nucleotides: TGTGCCAGCAGTTACTCGGCTGAGAGGGCCTTCTATGGCTACACCTTC. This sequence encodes CASSYSAERAFYGYTF.

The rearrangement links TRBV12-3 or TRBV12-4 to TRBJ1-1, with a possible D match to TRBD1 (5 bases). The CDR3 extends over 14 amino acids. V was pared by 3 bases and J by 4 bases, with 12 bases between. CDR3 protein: CASSFESTATEAFF. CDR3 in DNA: TGTGCCAGCAGTTTTGAATCGACAGCCACTGAAGCTTTCTTT.

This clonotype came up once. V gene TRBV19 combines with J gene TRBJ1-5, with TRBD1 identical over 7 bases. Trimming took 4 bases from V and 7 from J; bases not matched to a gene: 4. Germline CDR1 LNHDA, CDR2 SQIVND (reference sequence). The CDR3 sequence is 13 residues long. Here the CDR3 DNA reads TGTGCCAGTAGTAGCGACAGGGAGCAGCCCCAGCATTTT. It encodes CASSSDREQPQHF.

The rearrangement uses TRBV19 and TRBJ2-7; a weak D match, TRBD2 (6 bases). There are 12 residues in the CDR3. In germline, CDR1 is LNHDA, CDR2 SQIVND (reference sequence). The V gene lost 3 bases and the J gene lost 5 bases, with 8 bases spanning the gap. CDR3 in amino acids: CASSMSGDEQYF. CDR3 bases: TGTGCCAGTAGTATGTCGGGGGACGAGCAGTACTTC.

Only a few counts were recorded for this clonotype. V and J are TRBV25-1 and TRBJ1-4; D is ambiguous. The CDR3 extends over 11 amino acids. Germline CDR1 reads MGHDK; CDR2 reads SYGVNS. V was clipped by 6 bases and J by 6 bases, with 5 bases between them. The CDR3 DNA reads TGTGCCAGCAGCTTGGATGAAAAACTGTTTTTT. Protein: CASSLDEKLFF.

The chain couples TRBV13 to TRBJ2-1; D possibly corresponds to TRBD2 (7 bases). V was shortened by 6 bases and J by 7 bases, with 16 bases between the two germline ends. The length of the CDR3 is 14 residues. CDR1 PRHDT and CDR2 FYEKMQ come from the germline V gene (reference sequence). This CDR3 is CASRLGGPANEQFF. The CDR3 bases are TGTGCCAGCAGACTCGGGGGGCCAGCTAATGAGCAGTTCTTC.

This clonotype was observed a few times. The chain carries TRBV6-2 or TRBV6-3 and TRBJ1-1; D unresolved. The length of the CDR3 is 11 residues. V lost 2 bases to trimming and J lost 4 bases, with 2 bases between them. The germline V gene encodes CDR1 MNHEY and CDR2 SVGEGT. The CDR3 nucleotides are TGTGCCAGCAGTTACAGCACTGAAGCTTTCTTT. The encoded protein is CASSYSTEAFF.

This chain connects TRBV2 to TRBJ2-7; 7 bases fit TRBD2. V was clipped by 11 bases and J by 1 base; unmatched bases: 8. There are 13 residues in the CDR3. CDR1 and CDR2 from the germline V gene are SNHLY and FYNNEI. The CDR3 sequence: CACRGEGSYEQYF. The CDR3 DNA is TGTGCCTGCCGGGGGGAAGGTTCCTACGAGCAGTACTTC.

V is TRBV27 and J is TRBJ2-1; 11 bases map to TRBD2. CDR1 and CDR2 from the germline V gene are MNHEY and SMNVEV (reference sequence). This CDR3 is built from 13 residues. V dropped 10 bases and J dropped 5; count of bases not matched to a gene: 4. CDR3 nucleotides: TGTGCCACCAAGGGACTAGCGGACAATGAGCAGTTCTTC. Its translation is CATKGLADNEQFF.